This paragraph covers one T cell receptor beta chain sequence. This entry belongs to a study of blood T cell repertoires in COVID-19. Study-level information: From T cells, B-cell-depleted T cells, or PBMCs came the material, which was cDNA or gDNA.

Original processing notes: Using reference gene primer amplification, nucleated cell counts were estimated. Clones were sequenced by immunoSEQ multiplex PCR, and TCRdb holds only the in-frame ones, with some missing. The D gene and trimming were derived from the DNA, and the V and J assignments and clone size from that table. The table has over 300,000 clones, 70% to 90% seen once. The CDR3 extends over 16 amino acids. V gave up 1 base and J gave up 0 bases, with 9 bases separating them. In germline, CDR1 is LNHDA, CDR2 SQIVND (reference sequence). This chain joins TRBV19 and TRBJ2-2; D perhaps matches TRBD2 (6 bases). The receptor's source is a man in his late teens or twenties who had recovered from COVID-19. The sequenced material came from peripheral blood. The CDR3 sequence: CASSIGPGANTGELFF. The CDR3 nucleotides read TGTGCCAGTAGTATAGGCCCGGGAGCGAACACCGGGGAGCTGTTTTTT.